This T cell receptor beta chain was recovered during a study of blood T cells in healthy people across ages. Study-wide results and limits: The donors' CMV status was not determined, possibly confounding changes in expanded clonotypes.

Germline CDR1 MNHNS, CDR2 SASEGT. CDR3 length: 14 residues. Deletions cut 2 bases from V and 5 bases from J, with 12 bases between. Donors were systemically healthy Caucasian individuals from Russia aged 6 to 90 years. Every sample gave at least 5 micrograms of total RNA when it was extracted. A sample-barcoded 5' primer and a J-beta primer mix were used in a second PCR of roughly 7 to 11 cycles. A tag from a template-switch adaptor with 12 random nucleotides marked each cDNA molecule. TCRdb re-derived calls from the 5' RACE reads in MiXCR, one entry per CDR3 protein. The sample lists 600,000 or so distinct CDR3 sequences, about 30% occurring once. This clonotype was seen a handful of times. As yet, its antigen is unknown.

This TCR was sampled from a woman older than 75 in good health. The chain is built from TRBV6-1 and TRBJ1-1, with a possible D match to TRBD1 (6 bases). Specimen: blood. CDR3 nucleotide sequence: TGTGCCAGCAGTGAACAGCAGGGGTTAACTGAAGCTTTCTTT. As protein: CASSEQQGLTEAFF.